The clone carrying this T cell receptor beta chain has only a few counts. The V gene's germline CDR1 is LGHDT and CDR2 YNNKEL (reference sequence). Trimming removed 5 bases from V and 4 bases from J; junction bases left unmatched: 8. This CDR3 region has 14 residues. This specimen comes from a study of blood T cell repertoires in COVID-19. Produced via immunoSEQ multiplex PCR; TCRdb's table is partial and in-frame only. The repertoire holds fewer than 100,000 clones, with about 82% as singletons. The sequence was collected from a man aged 50 to 60 with COVID-19, enrolled during active disease. The V and J genes are TRBV3-1 (or the pseudogene TRBV3-2) and TRBJ2-7, with 7 bases fitting TRBD1. The specimen was peripheral blood. The CDR3 DNA is TGTGCCAGCAGCAGACAGGGATCGGCTTACGAGCAGTACTTC. Its translation: CASSRQGSAYEQYF.